These 9 T cell receptor beta chains originate from one sample sequenced in a study of blood T cells in healthy people across ages (dated by TCRdb to the mid-2010s). Library preparation was by 5' RACE. Reads for this sample came from an Illumina HiSeq 2500. The second PCR ran for roughly 7 to 12 cycles and used a J-beta primer mix along with a sample-barcoded 5' primer. Using fastp at Q25 and MiXCR, TCRdb reprocessed the public reads and kept productive beta chains. Rows are unified per CDR3 protein, each entry keeping the most common DNA and genes. The sample records about 1.8 million distinct CDR3 sequences, 49% of which are singletons. The ten top clones hold about 2.1% of the sample. The sample taken for sequencing was blood. These TCRs come from a middle-aged woman in good health.

As to this clonotype: The junction differs from germline at one of its ends, possibly a read error. The CDR3 DNA reads as TGTACCAGCAGCCCCTCCTCCACTAGCGGGGGCTGGGGTAGCACAGATACGCAGTATTTT. This gives the protein CTSSPSSTSGGWGSTDTQYF. V gene TRBV7-6 combines with J gene TRBJ2-3, with 11 positions matching TRBD2. CDR1 SGHVS and CDR2 FNYEAQ come from the germline V gene. The CDR3 runs 20 residues.

This chain joins TRBV2 and TRBJ1-1; D is uncertain. This CDR3 is 10 amino acids long. CDR1 and CDR2 (germline): SNHLY, FYNNEI. V lost 11 bases to trimming and J lost 7 bases, with 11 bases between them. The CDR3: CAQKSDEAFF. Here the CDR3 DNA reads TGTGCCCAGAAGTCAGATGAAGCTTTCTTT.

The chain joins TRBV20-1 to TRBJ1-4; perhaps TRBD1 as D (5 bases). The CDR3 is 15 residues long. Germline V gives CDR1 DFQATT, CDR2 SNEGSKA (reference sequence). V lost 3 bases to trimming and J lost 4 bases, with 15 bases between them. In DNA, the CDR3 is TGCAGTGCTAGCCCTCCCGGGACCGATAATGAAAAACTGTTTTTT. Encoded protein: CSASPPGTDNEKLFF.

The chain couples TRBV4-2 to TRBJ2-1, with 10 positions matching TRBD2. V was clipped by 2 bases and J by 6 bases; unmatched bases: 7. Germline values: CDR1 LGHNA, CDR2 YNFKEQ. The CDR3 covers 16 residues. The CDR3 sequence is CASSQPAGGLGNEQFF. The CDR3 DNA follows: TGTGCCAGCAGCCAACCAGCGGGGGGGCTAGGCAATGAGCAGTTCTTC.

The genes are TRBV12-3 or TRBV12-4 and TRBJ1-2; 12 nucleotides line up with TRBD1. The CDR3 extends over 18 amino acids. The J segment lost 4 bases and the V segment lost 2 bases, leaving 11 bases of the junction unmatched. Here the CDR3 reads CASSLPGTGGDASYGYTF. CDR3 DNA sequence: TGTGCCAGCAGTTTACCCGGGACAGGGGGCGACGCGAGCTATGGCTACACCTTC.

J is TRBJ2-5 and V is TRBV12-3 or TRBV12-4; 10 nucleotides line up with TRBD1. The CDR3 is 15 residues long. Losses at the gene ends were 0 bases for V and 5 bases for J; bases not matched to a gene: 3. DNA for the CDR3: TGTGCCAGCAGTTTAGCGGGACAGGGGAGTGAGACCCAGTACTTC. Translating it yields CASSLAGQGSETQYF.

This clonotype was counted once. This rearrangement joins TRBV9 to TRBJ2-4; D uncertain. V gave up 0 bases and J gave up 10 bases, with 11 bases separating them. The CDR3 covers 13 residues. Germline V gene lookup returns CDR1 SGDLS and CDR2 YYNGEE. CDR3: CASSVDIGEIQYF. In DNA form, the CDR3 reads TGTGCCAGCAGCGTAGATATTGGGGAAATTCAGTACTTC.

This clonotype was counted only a few times. The rearrangement uses TRBV7-2 and TRBJ1-2; perhaps TRBD1 as D (6 bases). Germline values: CDR1 SGHTA, CDR2 FQGNSA. The V end lost 3 bases, the J end lost 8 bases, and 16 bases lay between the germline ends. The CDR3 is 14 residues long. CDR3 region: CASSFSQGSGGYTF. CDR3 in DNA: TGTGCCAGCAGCTTTTCACAGGGTTCAGGGGGCTACACCTTC. Filled out from reference TRBV7-2 and TRBJ1-2, the complete variable domain reads GAGVSQSPSNKVTEKGKDVELRCDPISGHTALYWYRQSLGQGLEFLIYFQGNSAPDKSGLPSDRFSAERTGGSVSTLTIQRTQQEDSAVYLCASSFSQGSGGYTFGSGTRLTVV.

This clonotype has a handful of counts. The gene calls are TRBV27 and TRBJ1-5, with D unresolved. The V gene's germline CDR1 is MNHEY and CDR2 SMNVEV (reference sequence). Between the trimmed V and J ends, which lost 3 bases and 3 bases, there was a span of 3 bases. The CDR3 length is 12 residues. CDR3: CASSFHNQPQHF. As DNA, the CDR3 is TGTGCCAGCAGTTTCCACAATCAGCCCCAGCATTTT.